This T cell receptor beta chain comes out of a study of blood T cell repertoires in COVID-19. As for the study in general: PBMCs, B-cell-depleted T cells, or T cells provided the cDNA or gDNA that made up the material.

The CDR3 loop spans 14 amino acids. V gave up 5 bases and J gave up 1 base, with 11 bases separating them. The germline CDR1 and CDR2 sequences are SGHNT and YENEEA. Study processing details: For nucleated cells, counts were estimated from reference gene primer amplification. Clones were sequenced by immunoSEQ multiplex PCR, and TCRdb holds only the in-frame ones, with some missing. The V and J calls and clone size were taken over from that table, and D and trimming were inferred from the DNA. This table holds about 160,000 clones, around 82% found once. The age range of participants was 18 to 89 years, with residence in under 30 US areas. All recovered Cohort 3 donors got two negative PCRs, got clearance, or saw symptom resolution.

The specimen was PBMCs or T cells enriched from blood (not recorded which). J is TRBJ1-1 and V is TRBV11-3; D is unclear. The TCR originated in a man aged 55 to 70 who had recovered from COVID-19. The chain's CDR3 is CASSEPPENTEAFF. The CDR3 nucleotides are TGTGCCAGCAGCGAACCCCCAGAGAACACTGAAGCTTTCTTT.